One and the same sample provided the 11 T cell receptor beta chains below, sequenced in a study of blood T cell repertoires in COVID-19. The repertoire was sequenced with immunoSEQ multiplex PCR; TCRdb's copy has only in-frame clones and lacks some. This sample has approximately 96,000 clones, with 90% found just once. Sequenced input: peripheral blood. The receptor source for this set is a man aged 55 to 70 with acute or convalescent COVID-19.

V gene TRBV5-6 combines with J gene TRBJ2-1; 13 nucleotides align to TRBD2. V dropped 4 bases and J dropped 8; count of bases not matched to a gene: 6. Looked up from germline, CDR1 is SGHDT and CDR2 is YYEEEE. This CDR3 has 15 residues. Written as DNA, the CDR3 is TGTGCCAGCAGCGCCCCGGGACTAGCGGGATATGAGCAGTTCTTC. This codes for CASSAPGLAGYEQFF.

The chain's CDR3 is CSVEDQVPEAFF. DNA of the CDR3: TGCAGCGTTGAAGATCAGGTCCCTGAAGCTTTCTTT. The chain is built from TRBV29-1 and TRBJ1-1; no definite D call. Germline CDR1 reads SQVTM; CDR2 reads ANQGSEA. This CDR3 contains 12 residues. With 0 bases removed from V and 6 bases from J, the gap between germline ends came to 8 bases.

The V gene is TRBV11-2, the J gene TRBJ2-1, with 13 bases that match TRBD2. The germline gives CDR1 SGHAT, CDR2 FQNNGV. The V gene end was trimmed by 5 bases and the J gene end by 5 bases; junction bases not matched to a gene: 6. This CDR3 is 16 amino acids long. The CDR3 DNA reads as TGTGCCAGCAGCAGGACTAGCGGGAGCCCTAACAATGAGCAGTTCTTC. Translation gives CASSRTSGSPNNEQFF.

This sequence joins TRBV10-1 and TRBJ2-5; the D gene is possibly TRBD1 (6 bases). The germline V gene encodes CDR1 WNHNN and CDR2 SYGVQD (reference sequence). The CDR3 is 13 amino acids. V was cut by 3 bases and J by 5 bases, with 10 bases left in between. CDR3 amino acids: CASSDQGRETQYF. In nucleotides, the CDR3 is TGCGCCAGCAGTGATCAGGGGCGGGAGACCCAGTACTTC.

Worth noting for this clone: One junction end does not reproduce the germline sequence, and a read error may be involved. The J gene is TRBJ2-6, the V gene TRBV7-2; a possible D gene is TRBD1 (6 bases). The CDR3 has 19 residues. Germline values: CDR1 SGHTA, CDR2 FQGNSA. CDR3 DNA: TGTGCCAGCAGCCTAGCCCCCGGGACATCTGAAACTGGGGCCAACGTCCTGACTTTC. Translation: CASSLAPGTSETGANVLTF. The full variable domain, its missing parts supplied by reference TRBV7-2 and TRBJ2-6, is GAGVSQSPSNKVTEKGKDVELRCDPISGHTALYWYRQSLGQGLEFLIYFQGNSAPDKSGLPSDRFSAERTGGSVSTLTIQRTQQEDSAVYLCASSLAPGTSETGANVLTFGAGSRLTVL.

The sample holds one count of this clone. The V gene is TRBV7-2, the J gene TRBJ2-1; TRBD1 matches 8 bases. Germline CDR1 SGHTA, CDR2 FQGNSA. The CDR3 has 14 residues. The junction had 4 bases not matched to a gene; V was cut back by 5 bases and J by 4 bases. CDR3 residues: CASSPGGRYNEQFF. The CDR3, as DNA: TGTGCCAGCAGCCCAGGGGGCAGATACAATGAGCAGTTCTTC.

This clone has only one observation. The rearrangement joins TRBV9 to TRBJ2-7; TRBD2 matches at 14 bases. After removal of 3 bases from V and 3 bases from J, the junction contained 2 bases not matched to a gene. Germline-derived CDR1 and CDR2 are SGDLS and YYNGEE. The CDR3 covers 15 residues. CDR3 bases: TGTGCCAGCAGCGGGGGACTAGCGGGAGTCTACGAGCAGTACTTC. Encoded protein: CASSGGLAGVYEQYF.

V is TRBV24-1 and J is TRBJ2-5, with 8 bases aligning to TRBD1. Losses at the gene ends were 5 bases for V and 3 bases for J; bases not matched to a gene: 4. The CDR3 has 14 residues. The germline V gene has CDR1 KGHDR and CDR2 SFDVKD. For the CDR3, the DNA is TGTGCCACCAGTGCCGCAGGGGGCAAAGAGACCCAGTACTTC. Protein sequence: CATSAAGGKETQYF.

CDR3 nucleotide sequence: TGTGCCAGCAGCGCCGGTTACGGAGTTCGAGCCCTCCACTTT. It specifies CASSAGYGVRALHF. The chain joins TRBV11-3 to TRBJ1-6; D call uncertain. V lost 5 bases and J 14 bases, leaving 19 bases between the germline ends. Germline CDR1 is SGHNT and CDR2 is YENEEA. The CDR3 totals 14 residues.

Comments on this clone: At one end the junction does not follow the germline gene, possibly because of a read error. The V and J genes are TRBV4-3 and TRBJ2-7; D uncertain. Germline CDR1 and CDR2: LGHNA and YSLEER. This CDR3 comprises 15 residues. The DNA of the CDR3 is TGCGCCAGCAGCCCTTCTCCCGCGGATTCCCCCGAGCAATACTTC. This sequence encodes CASSPSPADSPEQYF.

The genes are TRBV9 and TRBJ2-3; perhaps TRBD2 as D (5 bases). The germline V gene has CDR1 SGDLS and CDR2 YYNGEE. This CDR3 comprises 11 residues. V lost 8 bases to trimming and J lost 5 bases, with 9 bases between them. CDR3 in amino acids: CARPRGDTQYF. In nucleotides, the CDR3 is TGTGCCAGACCCCGGGGAGATACGCAGTATTTT.